This T cell receptor beta chain was captured by sequencing in a study of T cells after yellow fever vaccination. Study in general: When fractions had low cell numbers, they were prepared with SMART-Seq v4 Ultra Low Input.

As concerns this clonotype: The antigen remains undetermined.

Whole-study results and caveats: Weaker, the secondary response had a peak occurring faster, on day 5 versus 15. Post-booster repertoires contained most primary-vaccination clones again (around 97% CD4, about 88% CD8).

Germline values: CDR1 SQVTM, CDR2 ANQGSEA. Trimming took off 3 bases at V and 0 bases at J, with 9 bases between the two ends. CDR3 size: 13 residues. Template-switching 5'RACE yielded the TCR cDNA; a universal primer site and UMIs were added in the process. Via MiXCR, TCRdb re-called the 5' RACE reads, giving one row per CDR3 protein. This sample carries some 300,000 distinct CDR3 sequences, 3% to 4.5% of them seen once, and the ten largest clones take roughly a quarter. The TCR sequence derives from a man between 18 and 35 years old who received the YFV17D yellow fever vaccine. The chain joins TRBV29-1 to TRBJ2-7; no definite D call. The source was PBMCs, collected on the day of the yellow fever booster vaccination. The CDR3 region has the DNA TGCAGCGTTGAGGGTGTGAGCTCCTACGAGCAGTACTTC. Translating it yields CSVEGVSSYEQYF.